This T cell receptor (beta chain) was observed in a study of cytomegalovirus exposure and HLA in healthy donors. The CDR3 sequence is 14 residues long. Trimming cost V 3 bases and J 0 bases; bases outside gene matches: 3. CDR1 is GTSNPN and CDR2 is SVGIG in the germline V gene (reference sequence). Primers included in the PCR were 60 Vbeta and 13 Jbeta primers. Only in-frame clones appear in the TCRdb table, and some are missing; sequencing was by immunoSEQ multiplex PCR. The table has roughly 120,000 clones, less than 85% seen once. The sequencing input was PBMCs. J is TRBJ2-3 and V is TRBV30; 7 bases align to TRBD2. This sequence was found in a male donor in good health and CMV-seronegative. CDR3 amino acids: CAWRLAASTDTQYF. CDR3 sequence (DNA): TGTGCCTGGAGGCTAGCGGCCAGCACAGATACGCAGTATTTT. Using reference TRBV30 and TRBJ2-3 for the parts outside the CDR3, the full variable domain is SQTIHQWPATLVQPVGSPLSLECTVEGTSNPNLYWYRQAAGRGLQLLFYSVGIGQISSEVPQNLSASRPQDRQFILSSKKLLLSDSGFYLCAWRLAASTDTQYFGPGTRLTVL.